The 28 T cell receptor beta chains given below trace back to one sample, sequenced in a study of blood T cell repertoires in COVID-19. Here immunoSEQ multiplex PCR was the method, and the copy in TCRdb shows in-frame clones only, minus some. The table records tens of thousands of clones, around 80% of them present only once. The specimen was peripheral blood. The source is a woman aged 55-69 years with acute or convalescent COVID-19.

The chain employs TRBV5-1 and TRBJ1-1; the D gene is possibly TRBD1 (5 bases). V gave up 0 bases and J gave up 3 bases, with 15 bases separating them. Germline V gene data show CDR1 as SGHRS and CDR2 as YFSETQ. The CDR3 is made up of 16 amino acids. CDR3 in amino acids: CASSLAGFSTDTEAFF. In DNA form, the CDR3 reads TGCGCCAGCAGCTTGGCAGGGTTTAGTACGGACACTGAAGCTTTCTTT.

This chain links TRBV11-2 with TRBJ1-2; 9 bases map to TRBD1. The V segment lost 5 bases and the J segment 5 bases; nucleotides outside the gene matches: 3. The germline V gene encodes CDR1 SGHAT and CDR2 FQNNGV. CDR3 length: 13 residues. The CDR3 nucleotides read TGTGCCAGCAGCCTGACAGGGGGTTATGGCTACACCTTC. This codes for CASSLTGGYGYTF.

This chain joins TRBV5-1 and TRBJ2-2, with TRBD2 matching 12 bases. The trim removed 4 bases at V and 8 bases at J, leaving 9 bases unmatched. Germline V CDR1 and CDR2: SGHRS, YFSETQ. This CDR3 comprises 16 residues. The CDR3 coding sequence is TGCGCCAGCAGCGACCTGACTAGCGGGAGTACAGGGGAGCTGTTTTTT. Translating gives CASSDLTSGSTGELFF.

The chain carries TRBV5-1 and TRBJ2-3; 10 nucleotides agree with TRBD2. The CDR3 has 14 residues. Germline V lookup: CDR1 SGHRS, CDR2 YFSETQ. The V segment lost 6 bases and the J segment 4 bases; nucleotides outside the gene matches: 5. The CDR3 DNA is TGCGCCAGCAAAAGCGGGGGGGCCGCAGATACGCAGTATTTT. Its protein is CASKSGGAADTQYF.

The chain carries TRBV5-1 and TRBJ2-3; the match to TRBD2 covers 12 bases. Germline CDR1 is SGHRS and CDR2 is YFSETQ. Trimming removed 3 bases from V and 0 bases from J; junction bases left unmatched: 2. This CDR3 has 16 amino acids. CDR3: CASSSGLAGSTDTQYF. In DNA, the CDR3 is TGCGCCAGCAGCTCCGGACTAGCGGGGAGCACAGATACGCAGTATTTT.

This clone showed up just a few times. J is TRBJ2-2 and V is TRBV9, with 7 bases that match TRBD2. V gave up 4 bases and J gave up 0 bases; unmatched junction bases: 3. Germline V lookup: CDR1 SGDLS, CDR2 YYNGEE. The CDR3 consists of 15 residues. CDR3 amino acids: CASSLAGANTGELFF. CDR3 nucleotide sequence: TGTGCCAGCAGCCTCGCGGGGGCGAACACCGGGGAGCTGTTTTTT.

This chain joins TRBV5-1 and TRBJ2-1; 13 positions agree with TRBD2. CDR3 length equals 18 residues. V gave up 0 bases and J gave up 4 bases; unmatched junction bases: 7. The germline V gene has CDR1 SGHRS and CDR2 YFSETQ. CDR3 sequence: CASSLALLLAGGYNEQFF. The CDR3 DNA is TGCGCCAGCAGCTTGGCCCTCCTACTAGCGGGAGGGTACAATGAGCAGTTCTTC.

The V and J genes are TRBV11-2 and TRBJ2-7; 11 bases are a match to TRBD2. V lost 5 bases and J lost 4; bases outside the gene matches: 10. This CDR3 comprises 16 residues. Germline assignment: CDR1 SGHAT and CDR2 FQNNGV. The CDR3 is CASSPIAGGPEYEQYF. CDR3 sequence (DNA): TGTGCCAGCAGCCCTATAGCGGGAGGGCCTGAATACGAGCAGTACTTC. Full variable domain (missing parts from reference TRBV11-2 and TRBJ2-7): EAGVAQSPRYKIIEKRQSVAFWCNPISGHATLYWYQQILGQGPKLLIQFQNNGVVDDSQLPKDRFSAERLKGVDSTLKIQPAKLEDSAVYLCASSPIAGGPEYEQYFGPGTRLTVT.

The V and J genes are TRBV7-2 and TRBJ2-5, with D possibly being TRBD2 (7 bases). Germline V CDR1 and CDR2: SGHTA, FQGNSA. The CDR3 contains 14 residues. V was cut by 10 bases and J by 6 bases, with 21 bases left in between. CDR3 amino acids: CAITLGGARQTQYF. Here the CDR3 DNA reads TGTGCCATTACACTTGGGGGGGCCAGGCAGACCCAGTACTTC. The whole variable domain, filled in from reference TRBV7-2 and TRBJ2-5, reads GAGVSQSPSNKVTEKGKDVELRCDPISGHTALYWYRQSLGQGLEFLIYFQGNSAPDKSGLPSDRFSAERTGGSVSTLTIQRTQQEDSAVYLCAITLGGARQTQYFGPGTRLLVL.

V gene TRBV13 combines with J gene TRBJ1-3; 8 bases line up with TRBD1. The CDR3 spans 15 residues. Trimming cost V 5 bases and J 6 bases; bases outside gene matches: 9. Germline CDR1 PRHDT, CDR2 FYEKMQ (reference sequence). The CDR3 coding sequence is TGTGCCAGCAGCGTTAGGCCGACAGGGGAAAACACCATATATTTT. Encoded protein: CASSVRPTGENTIYF.

The chain is built from TRBV5-4 and TRBJ2-6, with 8 bases aligning to TRBD1. The CDR3 runs to 16 residues. The trim removed 0 bases at V and 4 bases at J, leaving 3 bases unmatched. In germline, CDR1 is SGHNT, CDR2 YYREEE (reference sequence). CDR3 nucleotides: TGTGCCAGCAGCTTGGGACAGGGGCGCGGGGCCAACGTCCTGACTTTC. This codes for CASSLGQGRGANVLTF.

The chain combines TRBV5-4 with TRBJ1-2, with TRBD1 matching 11 bases. The germline CDR1 and CDR2 sequences are SGHNT and YYREEE (reference sequence). The CDR3 consists of 15 residues. The ends lost 5 bases at V and 4 bases at J; junction bases unmatched: 7. CDR3 DNA sequence: TGTGCCAGCAGGGCTGGGACAGGGGGTCCCTATGGCTACACCTTC. Protein product: CASRAGTGGPYGYTF.

The rearrangement joins TRBV18 to TRBJ2-2, with D hard to call. CDR3 length: 14 residues. Trimming took 3 bases from V and 5 from J, leaving 10 bases between them. Per the germline V gene, CDR1 is KGHSH and CDR2 is LQKENI. The CDR3 DNA reads as TGTGCCAGCTCACCGAGTATCGGGACCGGGGAGCTGTTTTTT. Its protein product is CASSPSIGTGELFF.

V is TRBV2 and J is TRBJ2-6; 8 positions agree with TRBD1. J gave up 1 base and V 10 bases, and 9 bases lay outside the gene matches. Looked up from germline, CDR1 is SNHLY and CDR2 is FYNNEI. The CDR3 is made up of 16 amino acids. The DNA for the CDR3 is TGTGCCACCAGCCGGGACAGGTATTCTGGGGCCAACGTCCTGACTTTC. Amino acid sequence: CATSRDRYSGANVLTF.

The gene calls are TRBV7-2 and TRBJ2-1; 12 bases are a match to TRBD2. CDR1 and CDR2 from the germline V gene are SGHTA and FQGNSA. The CDR3 covers 19 residues. Unmatched junction bases numbered 11, after V lost 5 bases and J lost 0 bases. The CDR3 loop reads CASSPYPVLAGGSYNEQFF. In DNA form, the CDR3 reads TGTGCCAGCAGCCCCTACCCCGTACTAGCGGGGGGCTCCTACAATGAGCAGTTCTTC. Combining the CDR3 with reference TRBV7-2 and TRBJ2-1 gives the whole variable domain GAGVSQSPSNKVTEKGKDVELRCDPISGHTALYWYRQSLGQGLEFLIYFQGNSAPDKSGLPSDRFSAERTGGSVSTLTIQRTQQEDSAVYLCASSPYPVLAGGSYNEQFFGPGTRLTVL.

In this sample, this clone turned up once. The V and J genes are TRBV19 and TRBJ1-1, with TRBD1 identical over 7 bases. Germline CDR1 LNHDA, CDR2 SQIVND (reference sequence). CDR3 length: 13 amino acids. Trimming at V came to 10 bases and at J to 1 base, leaving 6 bases not matched to a gene. The CDR3 here is CATLDRANTEAFF. Here the CDR3 DNA reads TGTGCCACCCTAGACAGGGCGAACACTGAAGCTTTCTTT.

The chain links TRBV2 to TRBJ2-7, with D tentatively TRBD1 (6 bases). Trimming stripped 8 bases from V and 3 bases from J, with 11 bases between. There are 12 residues in the CDR3. CDR1 is SNHLY, CDR2 FYNNEI, per germline. The CDR3 DNA is TGTGCCAGCGATTCCAGGGGCTACGAGCAGTACTTC. Protein: CASDSRGYEQYF.

This clone has a handful of counts. This chain uses TRBV9 with TRBJ1-1; 7 nucleotides match TRBD1. CDR1 and CDR2 (germline): SGDLS, YYNGEE. There are 14 residues in the CDR3. V lost 4 bases to trimming and J lost 1 base; unmatched junction nucleotides: 4. CDR3 bases: TGTGCCAGCAGCTCCCAGGGGGGGAACACTGAAGCTTTCTTT. Its protein product is CASSSQGGNTEAFF.

This chain joins TRBV6-5 and TRBJ2-1; TRBD1 is a possible D gene (6 bases). The CDR3 is 16 amino acids. Trimming shortened V by 3 bases and J by 1 base, and 13 bases separated the two germline ends. Germline V lookup: CDR1 MNHEY, CDR2 SVGAGI. In DNA form, the CDR3 reads TGTGCCAGCAGTTATAGTCTCAGGGGTTCCTACAATGAGCAGTTCTTC. Its protein product is CASSYSLRGSYNEQFF.

The rearrangement links TRBV5-1 to TRBJ1-1, with D perhaps matching TRBD1 (5 bases). This CDR3 is 16 amino acids long. In germline, CDR1 is SGHRS, CDR2 YFSETQ. With 1 base removed from V and 1 base from J, the gap between germline ends came to 14 bases. This chain's CDR3 is CASSLKLQGKNTEAFF. The CDR3 DNA reads as TGCGCCAGCAGCTTGAAGCTGCAGGGAAAGAACACTGAAGCTTTCTTT.

This clone was found a few times. The V call is TRBV11-3, the J call TRBJ2-7; D might be TRBD2 (6 bases). V lost 3 bases, J lost 4 bases, and 10 bases lay in between. CDR1 and CDR2 (germline): SGHNT, YENEEA. The CDR3 consists of 13 residues. CDR3 amino acids: CASSLAGRYEQYF. CDR3 nucleotides: TGTGCCAGCAGCTTGGCAGGGAGGTACGAGCAGTACTTC.

The rearrangement links TRBV5-1 to TRBJ2-3; 7 bases line up with TRBD1. Germline CDR1 is SGHRS and CDR2 is YFSETQ. V was pared by 4 bases and J by 4 bases, with 9 bases of the junction left unmatched. There are 15 residues in the CDR3. The CDR3 nucleotides read TGCGCCAGCAGCCCCTACAGGGGTGGTTCAGATACGCAGTATTTT. It yields the protein CASSPYRGGSDTQYF.

The genes are TRBV2 and TRBJ2-3; 7 bases match TRBD1. With 11 bases clipped from V and 1 base from J, the junction kept 9 bases outside the gene matches. The germline V gene encodes CDR1 SNHLY and CDR2 FYNNEI. The CDR3 is made up of 14 amino acids. CDR3 bases: TGTGCCTGTCAACAGGGGTTGGGCACAGATACGCAGTATTTT. Its translation: CACQQGLGTDTQYF.

The chain links TRBV7-9 to TRBJ1-4, with TRBD1 matching 9 bases. CDR3 length: 15 amino acids. Germline V gene data show CDR1 as SEHNR and CDR2 as FQNEAQ (reference sequence). V lost 1 base and J lost 7; bases outside the gene matches: 4. CDR3 residues: CASSLGGDRAEKLFF. CDR3 DNA: TGTGCCAGCAGCTTAGGTGGGGACAGGGCTGAAAAACTGTTTTTT.

The rearrangement links TRBV7-9 to TRBJ2-1, with D uncertain. In germline, CDR1 is SEHNR, CDR2 FQNEAQ (reference sequence). Between the trimmed V and J ends, which lost 5 bases and 10 bases, there was a span of 21 bases. This CDR3 has 15 amino acids. The CDR3 region has the DNA TGTGCCAGCAGCCCCCCCGTTGAGCGTAAGATGGAGCAGTTCTTC. Translation: CASSPPVERKMEQFF. Using reference TRBV7-9 and TRBJ2-1 for the parts outside the CDR3, the full variable domain is DTGVSQNPRHKITKRGQNVTFRCDPISEHNRLYWYRQTLGQGPEFLTYFQNEAQLEKSRLLSDRFSAERPKGSFSTLEIQRTEQGDSAMYLCASSPPVERKMEQFFGPGTRLTVL.

The V gene is TRBV2, the J gene TRBJ1-1; 8 positions agree with TRBD1. The V and J ends lost 6 bases and 2 bases, in that order; junction bases with no gene match: 11. The CDR3 has 16 amino acids. Germline V gene sequence: CDR1 SNHLY, CDR2 FYNNEI. The CDR3 is CASSWGLTGENTEAFF. DNA of the CDR3: TGTGCCAGCAGCTGGGGCCTGACAGGGGAAAACACTGAAGCTTTCTTT.

Only a few counts were recorded for this clone. The J gene is TRBJ2-7, the V gene TRBV6-6; D is perhaps TRBD2 (6 bases). This CDR3 region has 13 residues. From germline, CDR1 is MNHNY and CDR2 SVGAGI (reference sequence). Trimming left V 7 bases short and J 8 bases short, with 18 bases between. The CDR3 here is CASIQVGGRQQYF. The CDR3 region has the DNA TGTGCCAGCATCCAGGTCGGGGGACGCCAGCAGTACTTC.

The chain links TRBV3-1 (or the pseudogene TRBV3-2) to TRBJ1-2; D remains unclear. Trimming stripped 1 base from V and 5 bases from J, with 8 bases between. Germline lookup yields CDR1 LGHDT and CDR2 YNNKEL (reference sequence). The CDR3 is 13 amino acids. The CDR3 reads CASSQVGGYGYTF. The CDR3 nucleotides are TGTGCCAGCAGCCAAGTGGGCGGGTATGGCTACACCTTC.